The 27 T cell receptor beta chains listed next were all sequenced from one sample in a study of blood T cells in healthy people across ages. With a J-beta primer mix and a sample-barcoded 5' primer, a second PCR ran about 7 to 12 cycles. TCRdb recomputed calls from the 5' RACE reads with MiXCR, one row per CDR3 protein. The sample carries 1.5 million to 2 million distinct CDR3 sequences, over 25% recorded once. The specimen was blood. The receptor set was obtained from a woman in her twenties or thirties in good health.

This clonotype has more than one count but fewer than ten. The chain carries TRBV20-1 and TRBJ2-3; 10 bases map to TRBD2. The V gene end was trimmed by 0 bases and the J gene end by 9 bases; junction bases not matched to a gene: 9. Germline V gives CDR1 DFQATT, CDR2 SNEGSKA (reference sequence). The CDR3 has 15 residues. CDR3: CSARDKREGLGTQYF. CDR3 in DNA: TGCAGTGCTAGAGATAAGCGGGAGGGCCTTGGGACGCAGTATTTT.

The genes are TRBV28 and TRBJ2-7; TRBD2 might be the D (5 bases). The CDR3 has 16 residues. Trimming took off 3 bases at V and 0 bases at J, with 15 bases between the two ends. Germline V lookup: CDR1 MDHEN, CDR2 SYDVKM. The CDR3 sequence: CASSFGNYPSSYEQYF. The DNA of the CDR3 is TGTGCCAGCAGTTTCGGGAACTACCCGAGCTCCTACGAGCAGTACTTC.

The chain carries TRBV6-6 and TRBJ2-1, with 7 bases lining up with TRBD2. The DNA end favors TRBJ2-7, so the J call may be wrong. The CDR3 has 15 residues. Germline V lookup: CDR1 MNHNY, CDR2 SVGAGI (reference sequence). DNA of the CDR3: TGTGCCAGCACCGACGGTCTAGCGGATTACAATGAGCAGTACTTC. Translating it yields CASTDGLADYNEQYF.

This clonotype came up a few times. The chain employs TRBV12-5 and TRBJ2-7; 8 nucleotides line up with TRBD2. The CDR3 has 14 residues. The junction had 9 bases not matched to a gene; V was cut back by 6 bases and J by 5 bases. Germline CDR1 LGHNT, CDR2 FRNRAP. This chain's CDR3 is CASGPSGRINEQYF. CDR3 in DNA: TGTGCTAGTGGACCCAGCGGGAGAATCAACGAGCAGTACTTC.

This clonotype was seen only a few times. The J gene is TRBJ2-2, the V gene TRBV18; 9 bases fit TRBD1. With V trimmed by 0 bases and J by 4 bases, 3 bases remained unmatched. Germline CDR1 KGHSH, CDR2 LQKENI. This CDR3 spans 16 amino acids. In nucleotides, the CDR3 is TGTGCCAGCTCACCACCGGGACAGGGTGGCACCGGGGAGCTGTTTTTT. Translation: CASSPPGQGGTGELFF.

The chain joins TRBV2 to TRBJ2-3; D perhaps matches TRBD1 (5 bases). Germline CDR1 SNHLY, CDR2 FYNNEI. This CDR3 contains 13 residues. Between the trimmed V and J ends, which lost 7 bases and 7 bases, there was a span of 15 bases. In DNA, the CDR3 is TGTGCCAGCACGGAAGGGGCCGGTAATACGCAGTATTTT. Translating gives CASTEGAGNTQYF.

This chain uses TRBV6-2 or TRBV6-3 with TRBJ1-5; possibly TRBD1 for D (6 bases). V lost 0 bases and J lost 3, with 9 bases in between. The CDR3 sequence is 15 residues long. Germline CDR1 and CDR2: MNHEY and SVGEGT. CDR3 residues: CASSYSGGDNQPQHF. CDR3 coding DNA: TGTGCCAGCAGTTACTCAGGGGGGGACAATCAGCCCCAGCATTTT.

This clonotype was seen a few times. The chain has TRBV20-1 and TRBJ2-1, with a weak D call TRBD2 (5 bases). V was pared by 5 bases and J by 8 bases, with 16 bases between. Per the germline V gene, CDR1 is DFQATT and CDR2 is SNEGSKA (reference sequence). CDR3 length: 13 amino acids. CDR3 loop: CSAATGNYDEQFF. CDR3 nucleotides: TGCAGTGCTGCTACGGGAAATTACGATGAGCAGTTCTTC.

The chain couples TRBV3-1 to TRBJ1-2; 8 nucleotides match TRBD1. This CDR3 contains 15 residues. Germline V gene lookup returns CDR1 LGHDT and CDR2 YNNKEL (reference sequence). J gave up 6 bases and V 3 bases, and 9 bases lay outside the gene matches. CDR3 sequence (DNA): TGTGCCAGCAGCCAGCTTGACAGGGGAGAGAATGGCTACACCTTC. Amino acid sequence: CASSQLDRGENGYTF.

The rearrangement joins TRBV11-2 to TRBJ2-2, with TRBD2 identical over 13 bases. J lost 5 bases, V lost 5 bases, and 17 bases had no gene match. The length of the CDR3 is 20 residues. CDR1 is SGHAT and CDR2 is FQNNGV in the germline V gene. The CDR3 is CASSQRDSSTSGRATGELFF. The CDR3 coding sequence is TGTGCCAGCAGCCAACGGGACAGCTCAACTAGCGGGAGGGCAACCGGGGAGCTGTTTTTT.

The genes are TRBV27 and TRBJ2-7; D call uncertain. This CDR3 is 14 amino acids long. Deletions cut 4 bases from V and 4 bases from J, with 14 bases between. Germline CDR1 reads MNHEY; CDR2 reads SMNVEV (reference sequence). The CDR3 region has the DNA TGTGCCAGCAGTTCCGGGTCGCCTGGGTACGAGCAGTACTTC. Translating gives CASSSGSPGYEQYF.

The gene calls are TRBV5-1 and TRBJ2-7; D gene unclear. Trimming left V 5 bases short and J 0 bases short, with 15 bases between. Germline CDR1 and CDR2: SGHRS and YFSETQ. The CDR3 consists of 15 residues. DNA for the CDR3: TGCGCCAGCAGGCCCTTGGCACCGAACTCCTACGAGCAGTACTTC. Translating gives CASRPLAPNSYEQYF.

The chain uses TRBV5-1 and TRBJ1-2, with a weak D call TRBD1 (6 bases). Trimming cost V 6 bases and J 7 bases, with 16 bases left between them. Germline V gene data show CDR1 as SGHRS and CDR2 as YFSETQ. The CDR3 is made up of 13 amino acids. The CDR3 nucleotides read TGCGCCAGCACCCAGGGAGAGGGGGGTGGCTACACCTTC. Its translation is CASTQGEGGGYTF.

This chain links TRBV20-1 with TRBJ2-5; 10 positions match TRBD2. V lost 2 bases, J lost 5 bases, and 5 bases stayed unmatched. The CDR3 is 14 amino acids. Germline values: CDR1 DFQATT, CDR2 SNEGSKA (reference sequence). The CDR3 DNA is TGCAGTGCTAGACTAGCGGGAGTCCGCGAGACCCAGTACTTC. This translates into CSARLAGVRETQYF.

The rearrangement links TRBV12-3 or TRBV12-4 to TRBJ2-4; no firm D call. The V and J ends lost 5 bases and 5 bases respectively, with 19 bases between them. The CDR3 contains 16 residues. As DNA, the CDR3 is TGTGCCAGCAGTCTAACCGGGCTTAAAACTGAAAACATTCAGTACTTC. This codes for CASSLTGLKTENIQYF.

This clonotype was picked up a small number of times. This chain uses TRBV9 with TRBJ2-1, with a weak D call TRBD2 (6 bases). This CDR3 has 20 amino acids. V was pared by 3 bases and J by 8 bases, with 33 bases between. The V gene's germline CDR1 is SGDLS and CDR2 YYNGEE. The CDR3 loop is CASSADPVDTGTAISHEQFF. In nucleotides, the CDR3 is TGTGCCAGCAGCGCCGACCCGGTGGATACCGGGACTGCCATCTCTCATGAGCAGTTCTTC.

This clonotype was found a few times. The rearrangement uses TRBV5-1 and TRBJ2-3, with 10 bases that match TRBD1. Germline loops: CDR1 SGHRS, CDR2 YFSETQ. The trim removed 4 bases at V and 5 bases at J, leaving 10 bases unmatched. The CDR3 runs 16 residues. CDR3 protein: CASSVWTGQGIDTQYF. CDR3 DNA: TGCGCCAGCAGCGTGTGGACGGGACAGGGGATAGATACGCAGTATTTT.

This sequence joins TRBV20-1 and TRBJ2-1, with a tentative D call TRBD2 (5 bases). V lost 3 bases and J 10 bases, leaving 19 bases between the germline ends. The CDR3 has 14 residues. Germline assignment: CDR1 DFQATT and CDR2 SNEGSKA (reference sequence). The CDR3 here is CSAREPNSGREQFF. CDR3 DNA: TGCAGTGCTAGGGAACCCAACTCGGGAAGGGAGCAGTTCTTC.

V gene TRBV15 combines with J gene TRBJ2-1; 11 bases are a match to TRBD2. The germline CDR1 and CDR2 sequences are LNHNV and YYDKDF (reference sequence). Losses at the gene ends were 6 bases for V and 10 bases for J; bases not matched to a gene: 2. This CDR3 has 12 residues. The CDR3 reads CATRVAGGEQFF. For the CDR3, the DNA is TGTGCCACCAGAGTAGCGGGAGGGGAGCAGTTCTTC.

In its sample, this clonotype was seen a few times. This chain joins TRBV7-6 and TRBJ1-1; D is unclear. Germline CDR1 is SGHVS and CDR2 is FNYEAQ. CDR3 size: 13 residues. The germline V and J ends were trimmed by 1 base and 7 bases, with 10 bases remaining between them. The CDR3 sequence is CASSLGQINEAFF. The DNA of the CDR3 is TGTGCCAGCAGCTTAGGGCAGATAAATGAAGCTTTCTTT.

This clonotype was counted only a few times. The rearrangement uses TRBV15 and TRBJ1-2; D is possibly TRBD1 (6 bases). V lost 4 bases and J 2 bases, leaving 17 bases between the germline ends. The length of the CDR3 is 16 residues. Per germline, CDR1 LNHNV and CDR2 YYDKDF (reference sequence). CDR3 residues: CATSTPGRGTNYGYTF. Written as DNA, the CDR3 is TGTGCCACCAGCACCCCCGGCAGGGGCACCAACTATGGCTACACCTTC.

About this clonotype itself: A much larger clone lies a single base off, so this may be a read error. The chain has TRBV5-1 and TRBJ2-5; TRBD1 might be the D (6 bases). This CDR3 contains 14 residues. V was trimmed by 3 bases and J by 2 bases, leaving 11 bases between them. CDR1 and CDR2 from the germline V gene are SGHRS and YFSETQ. The CDR3 sequence: CASSSAGDQETQYF. In DNA, the CDR3 is TGCGCCAGCAGCTCCGCAGGGGATCAAGAGACCCAGTACTTC.

This clonotype was found a few times. V and J are TRBV29-1 and TRBJ1-6, with D unresolved. Germline assignment: CDR1 SQVTM and CDR2 ANQGSEA. With 6 bases removed from V and 5 bases from J, the gap between germline ends came to 11 bases. The CDR3 totals 13 residues. The CDR3, as DNA: TGCAGCGTCCGGGGTCTTGATAATTCACCCCTCCACTTT. It yields the protein CSVRGLDNSPLHF.

This sequence joins TRBV7-2 and TRBJ1-2, with 7 bases that match TRBD1. Trimming at V came to 8 bases and at J to 3 bases, leaving 15 bases not matched to a gene. The CDR3 has 16 amino acids. Germline values: CDR1 SGHTA, CDR2 FQGNSA. The CDR3 loop reads CASSYSGTEIHYGYTF. The CDR3 DNA follows: TGTGCCAGCTCCTATTCCGGGACAGAGATCCACTATGGCTACACCTTC.

V is TRBV28 and J is TRBJ2-7; D is possibly TRBD1 (5 bases). Germline V lookup: CDR1 MDHEN, CDR2 SYDVKM. With 3 bases removed from V and 4 bases from J, the gap between germline ends came to 16 bases. CDR3 length: 15 amino acids. The CDR3 here is CASSFYTSGLYEQYF. DNA of the CDR3: TGTGCCAGCAGTTTTTATACCTCAGGGTTATACGAGCAGTACTTC.

A few counts support this clonotype. The chain combines TRBV6-5 with TRBJ1-2; 7 bases are shared with TRBD1. The CDR3 loop spans 13 amino acids. V shed 2 bases and J 10 bases; nucleotides not matched to a gene: 7. Germline CDR1 reads MNHEY; CDR2 reads SVGAGI. The CDR3 is CASSYRDREVYTF. The CDR3 DNA sequence: TGTGCCAGCAGTTACCGAGACAGGGAGGTCTACACCTTC.

This clonotype is a singleton in its sample. The DNA is left out, because the CDR3 cannot be placed on it with certainty; the CDR3 is given as TCRdb lists it. CDR3 protein: CASSAGRLAGYTFGSGTLNEKLFF. The V and J genes are TRBV6-2 or TRBV6-3 and TRBJ1-4; TRBD1 is the table's D call, not checked against the DNA. The CDR3 has 24 amino acids, counting both end residues. The germline gives CDR1 MNHEY, CDR2 SVGEGT.